The source of this TCR beta chain is a study of CD8 T cells in Susac syndrome. It was with random hexamers that roughly 0.5 to 1 ug RNA was reverse transcribed. An immunoSEQ multiplex PCR generated amplified TCR beta CDR3 products spanning 54 Vbeta and 13 Jbeta. TCRdb re-derived calls from the immunoSEQ multiplex PCR reads in MiXCR, one entry per CDR3 protein. The sample holds some 22,000 distinct CDR3 sequences; just under 95% are singletons and the top ten take 0.27%. V gave up 5 bases and J gave up 7 bases; unmatched junction bases: 9. In germline, CDR1 is SGHAT, CDR2 FQNNGV. The CDR3 extends over 16 amino acids.

The sample taken for sequencing was CD8+ T cells from PBMCs. This TCR came from a human donor in good health. The J gene is TRBJ2-1, the V gene TRBV11-2; TRBD1 agrees at 12 bases. The CDR3 nucleotides are TGTGCCAGCAGCGTCTCCGGGACAGGGGGCATGAATGAGCAGTTCTTC. Residues: CASSVSGTGGMNEQFF. The full variable domain, rest sourced from reference TRBV11-2 and TRBJ2-1, is EAGVAQSPRYKIIEKRQSVAFWCNPISGHATLYWYQQILGQGPKLLIQFQNNGVVDDSQLPKDRFSAERLKGVDSTLKIQPAKLEDSAVYLCASSVSGTGGMNEQFFGPGTRLTVL.